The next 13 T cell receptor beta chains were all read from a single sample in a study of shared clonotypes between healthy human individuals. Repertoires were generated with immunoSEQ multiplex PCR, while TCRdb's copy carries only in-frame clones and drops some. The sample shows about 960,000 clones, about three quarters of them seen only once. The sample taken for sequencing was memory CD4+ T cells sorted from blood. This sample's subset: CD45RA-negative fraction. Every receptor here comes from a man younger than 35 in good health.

The CDR3 region is CASSSNLAGANVLTF. The CDR3 DNA follows: TGCGCCAGCAGCTCCAATCTAGCCGGGGCCAACGTCCTGACTTTC. The chain employs TRBV5-1 and TRBJ2-6; tentative D call: TRBD2 (5 bases). CDR1 is SGHRS, CDR2 YFSETQ, per germline. CDR3 length equals 15 residues. V was cut by 3 bases and J by 4 bases, with 11 bases left in between.

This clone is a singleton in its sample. The CDR3 nucleotides are TGTGCCAGCAGCCCACGAGGGGCAGGGGTGTCGGCCGGGGAGCTGTTTTTT. Translated: CASSPRGAGVSAGELFF. The chain is built from TRBV11-3 and TRBJ2-2, with a tentative D call TRBD1 (6 bases). The CDR3 has 17 residues. Per the germline V gene, CDR1 is SGHNT and CDR2 is YENEEA. Trimming took off 5 bases at V and 6 bases at J, with 22 bases between the two ends.

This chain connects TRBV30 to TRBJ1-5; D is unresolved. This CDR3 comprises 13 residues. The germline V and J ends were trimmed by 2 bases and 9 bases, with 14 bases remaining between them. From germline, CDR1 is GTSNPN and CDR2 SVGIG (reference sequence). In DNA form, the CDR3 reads TGTGCCTGGAGTCCCAAGGAAAGGCCGCCCCAGCATTTT. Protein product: CAWSPKERPPQHF.

The chain's CDR3 is CASSQSGLEQYF. The CDR3 coding sequence is TGCGCCAGCAGCCAAAGTGGCTTGGAGCAGTACTTC. The chain links TRBV4-1 to TRBJ2-7; D not resolved. V was cut by 2 bases and J by 7 bases, with 9 bases left in between. Germline lookup yields CDR1 MGHRA and CDR2 YSYEKL. The length of the CDR3 is 12 residues.

In DNA, the CDR3 is TGTGCCAGCAGCCTACGGTGGGGCGGGAGCACAGATACGCAGTATTTT. It yields the protein CASSLRWGGSTDTQYF. This sequence joins TRBV7-2 and TRBJ2-3; D assignment may be TRBD1 or TRBD2 (5 bases each). The germline V gene encodes CDR1 SGHTA and CDR2 FQGNSA. The CDR3 sequence is 16 residues long. The V end was cut by 5 bases, the J end by 0 bases, with 15 bases between.

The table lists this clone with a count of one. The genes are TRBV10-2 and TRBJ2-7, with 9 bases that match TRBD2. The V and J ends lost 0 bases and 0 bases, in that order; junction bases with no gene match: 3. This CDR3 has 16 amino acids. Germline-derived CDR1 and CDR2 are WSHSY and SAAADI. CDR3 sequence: CASSESYSGSSYEQYF. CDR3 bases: TGCGCCAGCAGTGAGTCGTATAGCGGGAGCTCCTACGAGCAGTACTTC.

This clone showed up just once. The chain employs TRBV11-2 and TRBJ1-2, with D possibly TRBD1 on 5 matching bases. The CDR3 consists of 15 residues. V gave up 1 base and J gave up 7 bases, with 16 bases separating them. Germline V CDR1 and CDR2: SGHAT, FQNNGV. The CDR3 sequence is CASSLVTGGQGGYTF. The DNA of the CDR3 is TGTGCCAGCAGCTTAGTTACGGGAGGGCAGGGTGGCTACACCTTC.

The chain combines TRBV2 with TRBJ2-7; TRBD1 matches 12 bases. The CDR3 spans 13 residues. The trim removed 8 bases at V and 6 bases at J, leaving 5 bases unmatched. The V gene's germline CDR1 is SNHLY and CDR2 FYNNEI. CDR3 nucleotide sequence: TGTGCCAGCTCTAGGGACAGGGGGCGCGAGCAGTACTTC. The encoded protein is CASSRDRGREQYF.

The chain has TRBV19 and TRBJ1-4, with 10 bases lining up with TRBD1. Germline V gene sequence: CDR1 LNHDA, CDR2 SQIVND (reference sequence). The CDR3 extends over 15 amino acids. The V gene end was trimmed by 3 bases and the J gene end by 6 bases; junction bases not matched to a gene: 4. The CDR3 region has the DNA TGTGCCAGTAGTATCTCCGGACAGGGGGATGAAAAACTGTTTTTT. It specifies CASSISGQGDEKLFF.

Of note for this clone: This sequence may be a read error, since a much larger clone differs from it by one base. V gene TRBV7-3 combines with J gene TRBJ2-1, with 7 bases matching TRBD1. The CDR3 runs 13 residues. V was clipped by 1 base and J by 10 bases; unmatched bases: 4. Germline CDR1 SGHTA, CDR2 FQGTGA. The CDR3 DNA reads TGTGCCAGCAGCTTAAACAGGGGTGGCGAGCAGTTCTTC. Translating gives CASSLNRGGEQFF. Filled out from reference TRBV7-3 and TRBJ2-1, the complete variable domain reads GAGVSQTPSNKVTEKGKYVELRCDPISGHTALYWYRQSLGQGPEFLIYFQGTGAADDSGLPNDRFFAVRPEGSVSTLKIQRTERGDSAVYLCASSLNRGGEQFFGPGTRLTVL.

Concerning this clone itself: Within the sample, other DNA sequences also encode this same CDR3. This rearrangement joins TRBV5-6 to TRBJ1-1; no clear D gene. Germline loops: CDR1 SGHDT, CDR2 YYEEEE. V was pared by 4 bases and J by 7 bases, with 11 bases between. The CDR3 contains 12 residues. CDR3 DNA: TGTGCCAGCAGCCTGGGAAAATTTGAAGCTTTCTTT. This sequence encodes CASSLGKFEAFF.

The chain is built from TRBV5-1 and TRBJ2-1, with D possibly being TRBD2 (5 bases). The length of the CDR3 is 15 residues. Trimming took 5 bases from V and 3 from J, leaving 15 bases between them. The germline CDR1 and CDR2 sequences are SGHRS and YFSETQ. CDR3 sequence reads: CASRLGPENYNEQFF. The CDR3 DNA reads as TGCGCCAGCAGACTAGGGCCGGAAAACTACAATGAGCAGTTCTTC.

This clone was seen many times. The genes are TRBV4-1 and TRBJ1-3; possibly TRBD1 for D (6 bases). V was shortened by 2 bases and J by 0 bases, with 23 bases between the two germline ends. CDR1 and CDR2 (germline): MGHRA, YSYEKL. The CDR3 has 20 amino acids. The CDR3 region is CASSQPSGTKAAASGNTIYF. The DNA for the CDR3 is TGCGCCAGCAGCCAACCTTCCGGGACAAAGGCTGCCGCCTCTGGAAACACCATATATTTT.